This TCR beta chain stems from a study of preoperative IRX-2 immunotherapy in early breast cancer. In germline, CDR1 is SGHNT, CDR2 YENEEA. CDR3 size: 14 residues. V was clipped by 5 bases and J by 3 bases; unmatched bases: 1. Treatment specified: preoperative locoregional IRX-2 cytokine immunotherapy. Some clones are missing from TCRdb's copy, which holds only in-frame ones; the method was immunoSEQ multiplex PCR. This sample has fewer than 8,000 clones, with around 80% found just once. The input for sequencing was tumor tissue, taken after IRX-2 immunotherapy. This TCR was sampled from a human donor with breast cancer. The rearrangement uses TRBV11-3 and TRBJ2-3, with TRBD2 matching 11 bases. The CDR3 here is CASSASGGTDTQYF. CDR3 DNA sequence: TGTGCCAGCAGCGCTAGCGGGGGGACAGATACGCAGTATTTT.